This is a list of T cell receptor beta chains from one sample in a study of immune evolution from preneoplasia to lung adenocarcinoma. Assay: immunoSEQ multiplex PCR; the TCRdb copy retains only in-frame clones and omits some. This sample yields thousands of clones, of which about 82% are seen a single time; 10% to 12% belongs to the top ten. The sample taken for sequencing was FFPE minimally invasive lung adenocarcinoma tissue. The receptor set was obtained from a person aged 60 to 80 with lung adenocarcinoma. The CDR3 runs from the conserved cysteine through the conserved F or W. A D gene is named only where the DNA matches it firmly. Expanded clones get a size class; other rows say once, few or many, or leave the size out.

j_call d_call clone_size v_call cdr3_aa cdr3_nt
TRBJ2-3 NA NA TRBV5-4 CASSLTKRTDTQYF TGTGCCAGCAGCTTGACCAAACGCACAGATACGCAGTATTTT
TRBJ2-2 NA NA TRBV14 CASSPLEGKTGELFF TGTGCCAGCAGCCCGCTAGAGGGAAAGACCGGGGAGCTGTTTTTT
TRBJ1-5 NA NA TRBV25-1 CASSDTGKHQPQHF TGTGCCAGCAGTGACACAGGGAAGCATCAGCCCCAGCATTTT
TRBJ1-1 NA NA TRBV4-3 CASSQEGEGGTEAFF TGCGCCAGCAGCCAAGAAGGGGAGGGTGGGACTGAAGCTTTCTTT
TRBJ2-7 TRBD1 NA TRBV7-2 CASSYKGSGGTGFYEQYF TGTGCCAGCAGCTACAAGGGCTCCGGAGGGACAGGGTTCTACGAGCAGTACTTC
TRBJ2-5 NA NA TRBV2 CASSEVVETQYF TGTGCCAGCAGTGAAGTAGTGGAGACCCAGTACTTC
TRBJ2-3 NA NA TRBV6-6 CASSDRTSTDTQYF TGTGCCAGCAGTGACAGGACGAGCACAGATACGCAGTATTTT
TRBJ1-1 NA few TRBV6-5 CASSYGQNTEAFF TGTGCCAGCAGTTACGGGCAGAACACTGAAGCTTTCTTT
TRBJ1-2 TRBD1 NA TRBV5-5 CASSWDRGSVGYTF TGTGCCAGCAGCTGGGACAGGGGCTCGGTTGGCTACACCTTC
TRBJ2-3 NA NA TRBV9 CASSVGSSVHTDTQYF TGTGCCAGCAGCGTAGGGTCTAGCGTCCACACAGATACGCAGTATTTT
TRBJ1-1 TRBD1 NA TRBV5-6 CASSLSRQGLRNTEAFF TGTGCCAGCAGCTTGTCGAGACAGGGGCTCCGGAACACTGAAGCTTTCTTT
TRBJ1-5 TRBD1 NA TRBV2 CASSLQGVGNQPQHF TGTGCCAGCAGTCTACAGGGGGTTGGCAATCAGCCCCAGCATTTT
TRBJ1-1 NA NA TRBV19 CASSPKGGVRNTEAFF TGTGCCAGTAGTCCAAAGGGAGGGGTAAGGAACACTGAAGCTTTCTTT
TRBJ2-7 NA NA TRBV27 CASSPESGEQYF TGTGCCAGCAGTCCAGAGAGTGGCGAGCAGTACTTC
TRBJ1-3 NA NA TRBV9 CASSPGGSSGNTIYF TGTGCCAGCAGCCCCGGCGGAAGCTCTGGAAACACCATATATTTT
TRBJ1-1 NA NA TRBV4-3 CASSQDYSSTEAFF TGCGCCAGCAGCCAAGATTATAGCTCCACTGAAGCTTTCTTT
TRBJ2-3 NA NA TRBV27 CASRGSGGLSTDTQYF TGTGCCAGCAGAGGTTCCGGAGGGCTGAGCACAGATACGCAGTATTTT
TRBJ2-1 TRBD2 few TRBV2 CASSLTSGRVNEQFF TGTGCCAGCAGTCTCACTAGCGGGAGAGTAAATGAGCAGTTCTTC
TRBJ2-3 TRBD2 NA TRBV7-9 CASSASGRTDTQYF TGTGCCAGCAGCGCTAGCGGGAGGACAGATACGCAGTATTTT
TRBJ2-1 TRBD2 NA TRBV28 CASSPQREAHNEQFF TGTGCCAGCAGTCCTCAGCGGGAGGCCCACAATGAGCAGTTCTTC
TRBJ2-3 NA once TRBV6-1 CASSEDYRTQYF TGTGCCAGCAGTGAAGACTATAGGACGCAGTATTTT
TRBJ1-3 TRBD1 NA TRBV6-5 CASRVTGTGNTIYF TGTGCCAGCAGGGTGACAGGGACTGGAAACACCATATATTTT
TRBJ2-1 TRBD2 NA TRBV7-2 CASSLVAGVANEQFF TGTGCCAGCAGCTTAGTTGCGGGAGTGGCCAATGAGCAGTTCTTC
TRBJ2-1 TRBD2 once TRBV13 CASSFGTSGTNEQFF TGTGCCAGCAGCTTCGGGACTAGCGGCACCAATGAGCAGTTCTTC
TRBJ1-1 NA NA TRBV30 CAWSDAAAFF TGTGCCTGGAGTGATGCCGCAGCTTTCTTT
TRBJ2-2 NA NA TRBV28 CASSLVKRASTGELFF TGTGCCAGCAGTTTGGTCAAAAGGGCCTCAACCGGGGAGCTGTTTTTT
TRBJ2-5 NA NA TRBV7-8 CASRSRGAQETQYF TGTGCCAGCAGGTCCCGCGGGGCGCAAGAGACCCAGTACTTC
TRBJ2-7 NA once TRBV29-1 CSVVYRATYEQYF TGCAGCGTTGTTTACAGGGCCACCTACGAGCAGTACTTC
TRBJ2-3 NA NA TRBV29-1 CSVERRGSTDTQYF TGCAGCGTTGAGAGGAGAGGGAGCACAGATACGCAGTATTTT